Shown below are 23 T cell receptor beta chains from a single sample sequenced in a study of T cells in Graves' hyperthyroidism and ophthalmopathy. Amplification targeted TCR beta CDR3 regions from RNA transcripts. First-round RT-PCR of the TCR CDR3 relied on the HTBI primer set. MiXCR, applied by TCRdb to the multiplex PCR reads, yields one record per CDR3 protein. The sample contains roughly 300,000 distinct CDR3 sequences, over 20% of which appear only once. Sequenced: blood. Source of these receptors: a woman aged 50 to 65 with Graves' hyperthyroidism.

The table lists this clonotype with a few counts. This chain uses TRBV6-2 or TRBV6-3 with TRBJ2-2; possibly TRBD2 for D (5 bases). V was trimmed by 6 bases and J by 5 bases, leaving 16 bases between them. CDR1 is MNHEY, CDR2 SVGEGT, per germline. The CDR3 has 15 residues. As DNA, the CDR3 is TGTGCCAGCAGCTATCAGAGGGCCGGGACCGGGGAGCTGTTTTTT. Translating gives CASSYQRAGTGELFF.

This clonotype was recorded many times. CDR3 coding DNA: TGTGCCAGCAGCTCTGGACAACATGGCAATTCACCCCTCCACTTT. The encoded protein is CASSSGQHGNSPLHF. The chain uses TRBV7-6 and TRBJ1-6; D might be TRBD1 (5 bases). The CDR3 loop spans 15 amino acids. Per germline, CDR1 SGHVS and CDR2 FNYEAQ. Trimming took off 4 bases at V and 7 bases at J, with 14 bases between the two ends.

In its sample, this clonotype was seen a few times. The V call is TRBV7-2, the J call TRBJ2-2; TRBD2 matches 10 bases. Trimming took 1 base from V and 0 from J; bases not matched to a gene: 5. CDR1 is SGHTA, CDR2 FQGNSA, per germline. This CDR3 has 18 amino acids. The CDR3 coding sequence is TGTGCCAGCAGCTTAGGGGGACTAGCGTTCGCGAACACCGGGGAGCTGTTTTTT. It translates to CASSLGGLAFANTGELFF.

This clonotype has a count of ten or more. This chain joins TRBV20-1 and TRBJ2-7; 10 positions agree with TRBD2. V trimming: 5 bases; J trimming: 4 bases; junction bases outside the gene matches: 5. The germline V gene has CDR1 DFQATT and CDR2 SNEGSKA (reference sequence). The CDR3 covers 13 residues. CDR3 nucleotides: TGCAGTGCTGCGAGCGGGAGGGGGTACGAGCAGTACTTC. Amino acid sequence: CSAASGRGYEQYF.

This clonotype has ten or more counts. The chain recombines TRBV7-9 with TRBJ2-3; TRBD2 is a possible D gene (7 bases). V was trimmed by 5 bases and J by 12 bases, leaving 15 bases between them. The CDR3 is 12 amino acids. Germline CDR1 SEHNR, CDR2 FQNEAQ (reference sequence). The chain's CDR3 is CASSTGGPFQYF. The CDR3 DNA sequence: TGTGCCAGCAGCACGGGGGGCCCCTTTCAGTATTTT.

A few counts support this clonotype. The CDR3 sequence is CASIGQSRFTLHF. The CDR3, as DNA: TGTGCCAGCATAGGACAGTCGCGATTCACCCTCCACTTT. The chain links TRBV28 to TRBJ1-6, with D possibly TRBD1 on 6 matching bases. CDR3 length equals 13 residues. Trimming shortened V by 7 bases and J by 14 bases, and 18 bases separated the two germline ends. Germline CDR1 MDHEN, CDR2 SYDVKM.

With regard to this clonotype: One junction end disagrees with the germline gene, perhaps due to a read error. The V and J genes are TRBV28 and TRBJ2-1; 12 bases agree with TRBD2. The CDR3 runs to 18 residues. From germline, CDR1 is MDHEN and CDR2 SYDVKM. The CDR3: CASSSIPSGRGSYNGQFF. CDR3 nucleotides: TGTGCCAGCAGTTCAATACCTAGCGGGAGGGGGTCCTACAATGGGCAGTTCTTC. Full variable domain (outside the CDR3, taken from reference TRBV28 and TRBJ2-1): DVKVTQSSRYLVKRTGEKVFLECVQDMDHENMFWYRQDPGLGLRLIYFSYDVKMKEKGDIPEGYSVSREKKERFSLILESASTNQTSMYLCASSSIPSGRGSYNGQFFGPGTRLTVL.

In its sample, this clonotype was seen many times. This chain joins TRBV2 and TRBJ2-7; D perhaps matches TRBD2 (5 bases). The CDR3 sequence is 15 residues long. Germline V CDR1 and CDR2: SNHLY, FYNNEI. Deletions cut 2 bases from V and 0 bases from J, with 11 bases between. Here the CDR3 DNA reads TGTGCCAGCAGTGAACAGACTGGGAGCTCCTACGAGCAGTACTTC. Its protein product is CASSEQTGSSYEQYF.

This chain links TRBV20-1 with TRBJ2-3; D gene unclear. The CDR3 loop spans 14 amino acids. Germline V lookup: CDR1 DFQATT, CDR2 SNEGSKA (reference sequence). The ends were cut back, 3 bases at V and 2 bases at J, with 12 bases in the middle. CDR3 region: CSASDRFLTDTQYF. DNA for the CDR3: TGCAGTGCTAGTGATCGGTTCCTCACAGATACGCAGTATTTT.

This clonotype came up a few times. CDR3 sequence: CASRVAGPTEAFF. In DNA, the CDR3 is TGTGCCAGTAGGGTAGCAGGGCCCACTGAAGCTTTCTTT. The V and J genes are TRBV6-1 and TRBJ1-1, with D possibly being TRBD1 (5 bases). V was clipped by 9 bases and J by 4 bases, with 15 bases between them. From germline, CDR1 is MNHNS and CDR2 SASEGT. CDR3 length: 13 residues.

This clonotype was observed a few times. The chain has TRBV20-1 and TRBJ1-6; 8 nucleotides align to TRBD1. The ends lost 5 bases at V and 4 bases at J; junction bases unmatched: 4. This CDR3 has 14 amino acids. Germline loops: CDR1 DFQATT, CDR2 SNEGSKA (reference sequence). The CDR3 bases are TGCAGTGCTGCCGGGACAGGTTATAATTCACCCCTCCACTTT. Encoded protein: CSAAGTGYNSPLHF.

The V call is TRBV5-1, the J call TRBJ1-5, with D tentatively TRBD1 (6 bases). The CDR3 has 15 residues. The V end lost 4 bases, the J end lost 4 bases, and 15 bases lay between the germline ends. Germline CDR1 is SGHRS and CDR2 is YFSETQ. Written as DNA, the CDR3 is TGCGCCAGCAGCCCCCTCGGGGGGGCGAATCAGCCCCAGCATTTT. Encoded protein: CASSPLGGANQPQHF.

This clonotype was observed a handful of times. The rearrangement links TRBV4-2 to TRBJ2-3; tentatively, D is TRBD2 (6 bases). This CDR3 region has 14 residues. Trimming removed 1 base from V and 7 bases from J, with 12 bases in between. The V gene's germline CDR1 is LGHNA and CDR2 YNFKEQ. CDR3 sequence: CASSQGERVHTQYF. The CDR3 DNA follows: TGTGCCAGCAGCCAAGGGGAGCGGGTTCATACGCAGTATTTT.

Many counts were recorded for this clonotype. The chain carries TRBV11-2 and TRBJ2-1, with a weak D call TRBD2 (5 bases). The CDR3 is 15 residues long. V lost 3 bases and J 6 bases, leaving 15 bases between the germline ends. The germline CDR1 and CDR2 sequences are SGHAT and FQNNGV. CDR3: CASSLEAGFGNEQFF. In DNA, the CDR3 is TGTGCCAGCAGCTTGGAGGCGGGTTTTGGCAATGAGCAGTTCTTC.

DNA of the CDR3: TGCAGTGCCGACCGACTAGCGGGCGGGCAGTACTTC. As protein: CSADRLAGGQYF. The chain is built from TRBV20-1 and TRBJ2-7; TRBD2 matches at 10 bases. J gave up 9 bases and V 6 bases, and 8 bases lay outside the gene matches. This CDR3 has 12 residues. Looked up from germline, CDR1 is DFQATT and CDR2 is SNEGSKA (reference sequence).

In this sample, this clonotype turned up many times. The V gene is TRBV30, the J gene TRBJ1-1; no clear D. The CDR3 consists of 12 residues. Trimming left V 0 bases short and J 4 bases short, with 6 bases between. Per the germline V gene, CDR1 is GTSNPN and CDR2 is SVGIG (reference sequence). CDR3 bases: TGTGCCTGGAGTGTACGGAGCACTGAAGCTTTCTTT. Translated: CAWSVRSTEAFF.

This clonotype came up a few times. CDR3 amino acids: CASSLALTGRQDTQYF. The DNA of the CDR3 is TGTGCCAGCAGCTTGGCCTTGACAGGGCGCCAGGATACGCAGTATTTT. V is TRBV5-5 and J is TRBJ2-3; 7 positions agree with TRBD1. CDR1 is SGHKS, CDR2 YYEKEE, per germline (reference sequence). J lost 6 bases, V lost 0 bases, and 10 bases had no gene match. The CDR3 length is 16 residues.

This clonotype was seen many times. CDR3 nucleotides: TGTGCCAGCAGCTCCAGTACAGGGGAGTACGAGCAGTACTTC. It yields the protein CASSSSTGEYEQYF. The genes are TRBV11-2 and TRBJ2-7, with 7 nucleotides matching TRBD1. The CDR3 length is 14 residues. The junction had 7 bases not matched to a gene; V was cut back by 4 bases and J by 4 bases. Germline CDR1 SGHAT, CDR2 FQNNGV.

This clonotype was observed at least ten times. The chain is built from TRBV5-5 and TRBJ2-1; no clear D. This CDR3 region has 13 residues. The germline V and J ends were trimmed by 5 bases and 9 bases, with 15 bases remaining between them. CDR1 and CDR2 from the germline V gene are SGHKS and YYEKEE (reference sequence). The CDR3 nucleotides are TGTGCCAGCAGGTTAAGGCCGACGAGTGAGCAGTTCTTC. This codes for CASRLRPTSEQFF.

For this clonotype: A much larger clone differs by one base, so this may be a read error. The chain uses TRBV29-1 and TRBJ2-5; D is unresolved. Germline lookup yields CDR1 SQVTM and CDR2 ANQGSEA. This CDR3 contains 14 residues. This CDR3 is CSVDIGTVQEAQYF. CDR3 coding DNA: TGCAGCGTTGACATAGGAACAGTTCAAGAGGCCCAGTACTTC.

The chain combines TRBV11-2 with TRBJ2-5, with TRBD1 as a possible D gene (5 bases). Germline V gene lookup returns CDR1 SGHAT and CDR2 FQNNGV. CDR3 size: 15 residues. V was clipped by 3 bases and J by 1 base, with 12 bases between them. The CDR3 here is CASSFEPGFQETQYF. The CDR3 DNA sequence: TGTGCCAGCAGCTTTGAACCAGGGTTCCAAGAGACCCAGTACTTC.

There are a few counts of this clonotype. The chain couples TRBV24-1 to TRBJ2-7; 7 bases fit TRBD1. After removal of 0 bases from V and 2 bases from J, the junction contained 3 bases not matched to a gene. The germline V gene encodes CDR1 KGHDR and CDR2 SFDVKD. The CDR3 spans 15 residues. The CDR3 sequence is CATSDLVQGAYEQYF. For the CDR3, the DNA is TGTGCCACCAGTGATTTGGTCCAGGGGGCCTACGAGCAGTACTTC.

Comments on this clonotype: A much larger clone lies a single base off, so this may be a read error. The CDR3 end shows no conserved phenylalanine or tryptophan, and so a read error is likely. The chain links TRBV28 to TRBJ1-2, with D uncertain. The CDR3 runs to 12 residues. Germline V CDR1 and CDR2: MDHEN, SYDVKM. V dropped 6 bases and J dropped 4 bases, with 9 bases sitting between them. Here the CDR3 reads CASSYVPYGYTS. DNA for the CDR3: TGTGCCAGCAGCTATGTTCCCTATGGCTACACCTCC.